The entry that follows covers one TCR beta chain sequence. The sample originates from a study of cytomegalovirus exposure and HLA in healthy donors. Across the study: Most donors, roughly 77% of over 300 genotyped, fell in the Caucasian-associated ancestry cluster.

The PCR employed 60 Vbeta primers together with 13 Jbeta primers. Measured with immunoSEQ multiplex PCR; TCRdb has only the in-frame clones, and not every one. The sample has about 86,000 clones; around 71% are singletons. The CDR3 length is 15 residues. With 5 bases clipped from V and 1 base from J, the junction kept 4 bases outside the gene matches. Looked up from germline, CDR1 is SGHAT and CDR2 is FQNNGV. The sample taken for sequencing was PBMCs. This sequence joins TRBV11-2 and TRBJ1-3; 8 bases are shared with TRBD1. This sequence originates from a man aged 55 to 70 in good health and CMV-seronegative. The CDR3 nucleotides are TGTGCCAGCAGCCCGACAGGGGTTTCTGGAAACACCATATATTTT. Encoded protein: CASSPTGVSGNTIYF.